The sample holds many counts of the clone carrying this T cell receptor beta chain. Its target is not known. Overall study results and limits: The larger-cohort validation was restricted to a single TCR beta V-J rearrangement rather than whole repertoires.

After constant-region reverse-primer amplification, full-length variable regions underwent semi-nested PCR with Nested Universal Primer A. TCRdb fed the 5' RACE reads into MiXCR, producing one record per CDR3 protein. The sample includes about 53,000 distinct CDR3 sequences, about 25% of them seen just once. This CDR3 spans 15 amino acids. With 5 bases clipped from V and 0 bases from J, the junction kept 4 bases outside the gene matches. The germline V gene has CDR1 MNHEY and CDR2 SVGAGI. The sample taken for sequencing was tumor-infiltrating naive CD4+ T cells sorted from the breast tumor. As for subset: naive CD4+ T cells, CD4+CD45RA+CD25-. The sequence was obtained from a female donor with breast cancer. V gene TRBV6-5 combines with J gene TRBJ2-1, with TRBD2 matching over 7 bases. This chain's CDR3 is CASSIQRDSYNEQFF. In nucleotides, the CDR3 is TGTGCCAGCAGTATCCAGCGGGACTCCTACAATGAGCAGTTCTTC.